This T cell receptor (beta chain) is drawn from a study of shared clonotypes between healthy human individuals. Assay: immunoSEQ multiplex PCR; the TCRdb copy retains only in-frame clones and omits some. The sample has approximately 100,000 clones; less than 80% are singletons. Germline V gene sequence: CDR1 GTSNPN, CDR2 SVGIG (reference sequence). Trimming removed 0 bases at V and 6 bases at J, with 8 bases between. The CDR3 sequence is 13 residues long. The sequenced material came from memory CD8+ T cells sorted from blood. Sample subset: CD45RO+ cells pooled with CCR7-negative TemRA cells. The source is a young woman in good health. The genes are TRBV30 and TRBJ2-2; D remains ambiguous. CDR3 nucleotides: TGTGCCTGGAGTGTTTTAGGTTCCGGGGAGCTGTTTTTT. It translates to CAWSVLGSGELFF.